This T cell receptor beta chain was sequenced for a study of blood T cell repertoires in COVID-19. Study-wide context: Samples came from the United States, Italy and Spain, spanning acute and convalescent COVID-19. Nucleic acid was either cDNA or gDNA, and it came from T cells, B-cell-depleted T cells, or PBMCs.

The CDR3 is 16 residues long. Germline CDR1 is KGHSY and CDR2 is FQNENV. Trimming removed 0 bases from V and 9 bases from J; junction bases left unmatched: 4. Study processing details: Scientists estimated how many nucleated cells there were by amplifying reference gene primers. Method: immunoSEQ multiplex PCR; TCRdb's copy keeps in-frame clones and lacks some. V and J calls plus clone size are reproduced from that table; the DNA served to infer D and trimming. The sample has under 200,000 clones, about 87% seen once; the top ten hold approximately 3.3%. V usage is TRBV16 and J usage is TRBJ1-6, with TRBD1 matching over 11 bases. The clonotype was recovered from a man aged 18 to 29 with active or convalescent COVID-19. The sample taken for sequencing was peripheral blood. CDR3 in amino acids: CASSQSADRGLSPLHF. In DNA form, the CDR3 reads TGTGCCAGCAGCCAATCCGCGGACAGGGGGCTTTCACCCCTCCACTTT.